The T cell receptor beta chain described here comes from a study of T cell responses to AZD1222 COVID-19 vaccine. Findings of the study overall: Spike-specific TCR breadth and depth grew following two AZD1222 doses. Epitopes outside B.1.351 and B.1.1.7 mutated regions reportedly drew nearly half of spike TCRs. Donors, mostly white British, included more females; clonal diversity was possibly underestimated. Every sample of the repertoires postdated the peak T cell response.

Profiling relied on immunoSEQ multiplex PCR, and the TCRdb table lists in-frame clones only, not all of them. The sample records some 14,000 clones, 84% being singletons. CDR3 size: 15 residues. V was shortened by 1 base and J by 7 bases, with 11 bases between the two germline ends. Germline lookup yields CDR1 SGHVS and CDR2 FNYEAQ. On this clone itself: Its specificity is not known.

Sequences were derived from peripheral blood, sampled 28 days after the second AZD1222 dose. The chain combines TRBV7-6 with TRBJ1-6, with D hard to call. The receptor was isolated from an adult who received the AZD1222 COVID-19 vaccine. CDR3 protein: CASSLDLGRNSPLHF. The CDR3 nucleotides read TGTGCCAGCAGCTTAGATCTGGGCAGGAATTCACCCCTCCACTTT.